This is a list of T cell receptor beta chains from one sample in a study of cytotoxic CD8 clonotypes in ibrutinib-treated CLL. The repertoire was sequenced with immunoSEQ multiplex PCR; TCRdb's copy has only in-frame clones and lacks some. The sample has approximately 280,000 clones, more than 70% seen once. The input for sequencing was PBMCs, taken at disease progression, from a patient treated with ibrutinib. Every receptor here comes from a human donor with chronic lymphocytic leukemia. The CDR3 runs from the conserved cysteine through the conserved F or W. Each record gives: V gene, clone size, D gene, J gene, CDR3 protein, CDR3 DNA. D genes are given only for firm matches. Rows may omit the clone size; those that give it use once, few, many or a size class.

TRBV10-2	.	TRBD2	TRBJ2-1	CASRGTSGGNEQFF	TGCGCCAGCCGCGGGACTAGCGGGGGCAATGAGCAGTTCTTC
TRBV2	.	.	TRBJ1-5	CAINAGVNQPQHF	TGTGCTATTAATGCAGGGGTGAATCAGCCCCAGCATTTT
TRBV27	.	.	TRBJ2-1	CASSLTDYNEQFF	TGTGCCAGCAGTCTGACAGATTACAATGAGCAGTTCTTC
TRBV29-1	.	.	TRBJ1-1	CSADLVGDTEAFF	TGCAGCGCCGACCTAGTGGGGGACACTGAAGCTTTCTTT
TRBV11-2	.	TRBD1	TRBJ1-2	CASSSFVKYRDRGLGYTF	TGTGCCAGCAGCTCGTTCGTCAAGTACCGGGACAGGGGGCTCGGCTACACCTTC
TRBV6-1	.	TRBD1	TRBJ1-2	CASSEPGQNYGYTF	TGTGCCAGCAGTGAACCGGGACAGAACTATGGCTACACCTTC
TRBV19	.	TRBD1	TRBJ2-7	CASSITGQGVYYEQYF	TGTGCCAGTAGTATAACCGGACAGGGGGTTTACTACGAGCAGTACTTC
TRBV29-1	once	.	TRBJ1-1	CSVELAQHTEAFF	TGCAGCGTTGAATTGGCGCAGCACACTGAAGCTTTCTTT
TRBV19	.	.	TRBJ2-7	CASSMQGASYEQYF	TGTGCCAGTAGTATGCAGGGTGCCTCCTACGAGCAGTACTTC
TRBV9	.	.	TRBJ2-7	CASSVQGQGYHEQYF	TGTGCCAGCAGCGTACAAGGGCAGGGGTACCACGAGCAGTACTTC
TRBV6-6	.	.	TRBJ1-2	CASSYRQDNYGYTF	TGTGCCAGCAGTTACAGACAGGATAACTATGGCTACACCTTC
TRBV5-1	.	TRBD1	TRBJ2-3	CASSPGQPLTDTQYF	TGCGCCAGCAGCCCGGGACAGCCTCTCACAGATACGCAGTATTTT
TRBV29-1	.	TRBD2	TRBJ2-1	CSDQLAVSSYNEQFF	TGCAGCGACCAACTAGCGGTGAGCTCCTACAATGAGCAGTTCTTC
TRBV6-5	.	.	TRBJ2-7	CASSAPTRQRTYF	TGTGCCAGCAGTGCGCCGACCCGCCAAAGGACATACTTC
TRBV9	.	.	TRBJ2-7	CASSVEDAESYEQYF	TGTGCCAGCAGCGTCGAGGATGCGGAGTCCTACGAGCAGTACTTC
TRBV19	few	TRBD1	TRBJ2-2	CASSPDRGSTGELFF	TGTGCCAGTAGCCCGGACAGGGGGAGCACCGGGGAGCTGTTTTTT
TRBV5-4	.	TRBD2	TRBJ2-1	CASSSPGLASHEQFF	TGTGCCAGCAGCTCGCCGGGACTAGCTTCCCATGAGCAGTTCTTC
TRBV4-3	few	TRBD2	TRBJ2-1	CASSQDLGLAGHNEQFF	TGCGCCAGCAGCCAAGATTTGGGACTAGCGGGACACAATGAGCAGTTCTTC
TRBV6-6	.	.	TRBJ1-1	CASSYAGNTEAFF	TGTGCCAGCAGTTACGCGGGGAACACTGAAGCTTTCTTT
TRBV2	.	.	TRBJ1-1	CASRGGTEAFF	TGTGCCAGCAGAGGAGGGACTGAAGCTTTCTTT
TRBV5-6	once	.	TRBJ2-7	CASSLGVSTYEQYF	TGTGCCAGCAGCTTGGGAGTCTCAACCTACGAGCAGTACTTC
TRBV7-2	.	.	TRBJ2-3	CASSLAVGSDTQYF	TGTGCCAGCAGCTTAGCGGTGGGCTCAGATACGCAGTATTTT
TRBV5-4	.	.	TRBJ2-2	CASSLDTANTGELFF	TGTGCCAGCAGCTTGGACACGGCGAACACCGGGGAGCTGTTTTTT
TRBV9	few	.	TRBJ2-3	CASSVVRTAARDTQYF	TGTGCCAGCAGCGTAGTCCGGACAGCGGCCAGAGATACGCAGTATTTT
TRBV29-1	.	TRBD2	TRBJ2-7	CSVVAREGGGLEQYF	TGCAGCGTTGTCGCACGGGAGGGCGGAGGACTCGAGCAGTACTTC
TRBV19	.	.	TRBJ2-2	CASSEVFAGELFF	TGTGCCAGTAGTGAAGTGTTCGCCGGGGAGCTGTTTTTT
TRBV11-1	.	TRBD1	TRBJ2-2	CASSLAGTGYTGELFF	TGTGCCAGCAGCTTAGCCGGGACAGGGTATACCGGGGAGCTGTTTTTT
TRBV15	.	TRBD2	TRBJ2-3	CATSRSGGESDTQYF	TGTGCCACCAGCAGAAGCGGGGGCGAGTCAGATACGCAGTATTTT
TRBV7-9	.	TRBD1	TRBJ1-2	CASSFGQGANGYTF	TGTGCCAGCAGCTTCGGACAGGGGGCGAATGGCTACACCTTC
TRBV6-4	.	TRBD2	TRBJ2-1	CASSLGTSGAYEQFF	TGTGCCAGCAGTCTCGGGACTAGCGGGGCCTATGAGCAGTTCTTC
TRBV11-2	.	TRBD1	TRBJ2-1	CASSPQTGGLMHEQFF	TGTGCCAGCAGCCCACAGACAGGGGGTCTAATGCATGAGCAGTTCTTC
TRBV2	.	TRBD2	TRBJ2-2	CASSESSGGAVELFF	TGTGCCAGCAGTGAGTCTAGCGGGGGGGCCGTGGAGCTGTTTTTT
TRBV7-6	.	.	TRBJ2-2	CASSLVGPTAPNTGELFF	TGTGCCAGCAGCTTAGTCGGCCCGACAGCCCCGAACACCGGGGAGCTGTTTTTT
TRBV2	.	TRBD2	TRBJ2-7	CASQAGASYEQYF	TGTGCCAGCCAAGCGGGGGCCTCTTACGAGCAGTACTTC
TRBV9	few	TRBD1	TRBJ2-7	CASSVGTGGGYEQYF	TGTGCCAGCAGCGTTGGGACAGGGGGCGGATACGAGCAGTACTTC
TRBV5-4	.	.	TRBJ2-2	CASSLMKPTGELFF	TGTGCCAGCAGCTTGATGAAGCCCACCGGGGAGCTGTTTTTT
TRBV5-1	.	.	TRBJ2-2	CASSLVWGPDTGELFF	TGCGCCAGCAGCTTGGTGTGGGGGCCGGACACCGGGGAGCTGTTTTTT
TRBV5-4	.	.	TRBJ2-7	CASSRIFSSHYEQYF	TGTGCCAGCAGCCGCATCTTCAGCTCGCATTACGAGCAGTACTTC
TRBV7-2	.	.	TRBJ2-3	CASSLRAQGDTQYF	TGTGCCAGCAGCTTACGAGCGCAAGGAGATACGCAGTATTTT
TRBV7-8	.	.	TRBJ1-5	CASSSNRDLNQPQHF	TGTGCCAGCAGCTCCAACCGGGATCTCAATCAGCCCCAGCATTTT
TRBV7-9	.	TRBD1	TRBJ1-2	CASSLASTGPYGYTF	TGTGCCAGCAGCTTAGCGTCGACAGGGCCCTATGGCTACACCTTC
TRBV19	.	TRBD2	TRBJ2-5	CASSAWREGQETQYF	TGTGCCAGTAGTGCCTGGAGGGAGGGTCAAGAGACCCAGTACTTC
TRBV7-3	.	.	TRBJ2-3	CASSPDGTDTQYF	TGTGCCAGCAGCCCGGACGGCACAGATACGCAGTATTTT
TRBV15	.	.	TRBJ2-7	CATSRGTGKAYEQYF	TGTGCCACCAGCAGAGGAACGGGGAAGGCCTACGAGCAGTACTTC
TRBV7-9	.	TRBD2	TRBJ2-5	CASSLVAASGVQETQYF	TGTGCCAGCAGCTTAGTCGCAGCTAGCGGGGTACAAGAGACCCAGTACTTC
TRBV6-6	.	.	TRBJ2-7	CASSYLSRERYEQYF	TGTGCCAGCAGTTACCTTTCGAGAGAAAGATACGAGCAGTACTTC
TRBV27	once	TRBD1	TRBJ1-5	CASSLRTGYQPQHF	TGTGCCAGCAGTCTACGGACAGGGTATCAGCCCCAGCATTTT
TRBV11-2	.	.	TRBJ1-1	CASSLDLGVGTTKAFF	TGTGCCAGCAGCTTAGATCTTGGGGTAGGAACGACAAAAGCTTTCTTT
TRBV5-1	.	TRBD1	TRBJ2-7	CASSVINPGQGAGEQYF	TGCGCCAGCAGCGTCATAAACCCGGGACAGGGGGCAGGCGAGCAGTACTTC
TRBV25-1	.	TRBD1	TRBJ2-5	CASATGFGTDPEETQYF	TGTGCCAGCGCGACGGGGTTTGGGACAGATCCCGAAGAGACCCAGTACTTC
TRBV7-2	.	.	TRBJ1-3	CASSLGSVLGNTIYF	TGTGCCAGCAGCTTGGGGTCGGTACTCGGAAACACCATATATTTT
TRBV15	.	TRBD1	TRBJ2-5	CATSRDWTGMQETQYF	TGTGCCACCAGCAGAGATTGGACAGGCATGCAAGAGACCCAGTACTTC
TRBV29-1	.	.	TRBJ2-7	CSVEPVQGGKSYEQYF	TGCAGCGTTGAGCCCGTACAGGGTGGAAAATCCTACGAGCAGTACTTC
TRBV7-9	.	.	TRBJ2-6	CASSLLISGANVLTF	TGTGCCAGCAGCTTACTCATCTCTGGGGCCAACGTCCTGACTTTC
TRBV18	.	.	TRBJ2-2	CASSPPRRELFF	TGTGCCAGCTCACCACCACGCCGGGAGCTGTTTTTT
TRBV2	.	TRBD1	TRBJ2-7	CARRDSGVAEQYF	TGTGCCAGAAGGGACAGTGGCGTCGCCGAGCAGTACTTC
TRBV4-1	.	TRBD1	TRBJ2-7	CASSQDSGQGSEQYF	TGCGCCAGCAGCCAAGACTCGGGACAGGGAAGCGAGCAGTACTTC
TRBV5-1	.	.	TRBJ1-2	CASSLVGYGYTF	TGCGCCAGCAGCTTGGTTGGGTATGGCTACACCTTC
TRBV2	.	.	TRBJ2-6	CARRVSGANVLTF	TGTGCCAGGAGGGTCTCTGGGGCCAACGTCCTGACTTTC